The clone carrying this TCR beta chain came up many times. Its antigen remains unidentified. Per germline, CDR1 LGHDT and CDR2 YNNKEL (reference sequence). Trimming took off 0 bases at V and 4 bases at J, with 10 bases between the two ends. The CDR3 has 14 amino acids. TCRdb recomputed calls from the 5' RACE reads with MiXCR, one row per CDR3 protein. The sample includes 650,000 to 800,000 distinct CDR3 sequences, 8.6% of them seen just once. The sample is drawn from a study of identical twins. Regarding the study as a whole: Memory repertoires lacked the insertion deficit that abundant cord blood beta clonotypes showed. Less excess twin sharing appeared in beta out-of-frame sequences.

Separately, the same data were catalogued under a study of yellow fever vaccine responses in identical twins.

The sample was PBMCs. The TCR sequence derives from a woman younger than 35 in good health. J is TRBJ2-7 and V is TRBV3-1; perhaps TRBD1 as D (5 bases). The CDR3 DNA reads TGTGCCAGCAGCCAAGATCTCAGGGCTTACGAGCAGTACTTC. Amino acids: CASSQDLRAYEQYF.